One TCR beta chain is described in this entry. The antigen is not known. The authors sequenced patients whose flow cytometry had shown CD8+CD57+ cell expansion. V was clipped by 0 bases and J by 5 bases, with 14 bases between them. The CDR3 totals 16 residues. The V gene's germline CDR1 is ENHRY and CDR2 SYGVKD. Genomic DNA was employed as the template in profiling TCR beta VDJ and CDR3. TCRdb redid the calling of the reads with MiXCR, one entry per CDR3 protein. The sample yields 310,000 or so distinct CDR3 sequences, under 60% seen once. The record originates from a study of CD8+CD57+ T cells in acquired aplastic anemia. The study, taken as a whole, reports: Patients and healthy controls showed no significant CD8+ Simpson's diversity difference.

Sequencing input: sorted CD4+, CD8+, or CD8+CD57+ T cells (not recorded which) from PBMCs. The V gene is TRBV10-3, the J gene TRBJ1-3; D is ambiguous. The TCR comes from a human donor with aplastic anemia. CDR3 in DNA: TGTGCCATCAGTGAGTCCCTCCAGTTAGGCAGAAACACCATATATTTT. As protein: CAISESLQLGRNTIYF.